Below are 21 T cell receptor beta chains sequenced from a single sample in a study of cytomegalovirus exposure and HLA in healthy donors. Sequencing was performed with immunoSEQ multiplex PCR; in TCRdb, only in-frame clones are kept and a portion is missing. This sample has around 120,000 clones, with around 90% found just once. Sample: PBMCs. The receptors shown here come from a woman aged 18-29 years in good health and CMV-seronegative.

The genes are TRBV5-4 and TRBJ2-2; 8 nucleotides align to TRBD2. The J segment lost 1 base and the V segment lost 1 base, leaving 15 bases of the junction unmatched. Germline V gene data show CDR1 as SGHNT and CDR2 as YYREEE (reference sequence). The CDR3 runs 20 residues. CDR3 bases: TGTGCCAGCAGCTTGACTTGGGGTAGCGGGGAATTATGGAACACCGGGGAGCTGTTTTTT. Translated: CASSLTWGSGELWNTGELFF.

The sample holds one count of this clone. V and J are TRBV28 and TRBJ1-2; D remains ambiguous. Germline V CDR1 and CDR2: MDHEN, SYDVKM. V was cut by 7 bases and J by 0 bases, with 24 bases left in between. CDR3 length: 18 residues. The DNA of the CDR3 is TGTGCCAGCATTCCGGGTAGATTACGGTTTAAAGCTAACTATGGCTACACCTTC. It yields the protein CASIPGRLRFKANYGYTF.

The chain combines TRBV7-2 with TRBJ2-7; the match to TRBD2 covers 8 bases. J lost 0 bases, V lost 5 bases, and 9 bases had no gene match. This CDR3 region has 16 residues. CDR1 SGHTA and CDR2 FQGNSA come from the germline V gene. CDR3 loop: CASSQRGGRSSYEQYF. CDR3 coding DNA: TGTGCCAGCAGCCAACGGGGCGGGAGGAGCTCCTACGAGCAGTACTTC.

The gene calls are TRBV9 and TRBJ2-5; no clear D gene. The CDR3 is 15 amino acids. Germline lookup yields CDR1 SGDLS and CDR2 YYNGEE. V lost 0 bases and J 2 bases, leaving 11 bases between the germline ends. Here the CDR3 reads CASSVEVAVQETQYF. In DNA form, the CDR3 reads TGTGCCAGCAGCGTAGAAGTGGCTGTTCAAGAGACCCAGTACTTC.

The V gene is TRBV21-1, the J gene TRBJ2-4; the listed D gene, TRBD1, was not tested against the DNA. TRBV21-1 is deemed a pseudogene. This CDR3 has 17 residues. The CDR3 region is CASSNQRGNRAKNIQYF. The DNA of the CDR3 is TGTGCCAGCAGCAACCAGAGGGGGAATCGAGCCAAAAACATTCAGTACTTC.

The rearrangement uses TRBV30 and TRBJ1-6, with 8 bases that match TRBD1. The germline CDR1 and CDR2 sequences are GTSNPN and SVGIG (reference sequence). The ends lost 6 bases at V and 8 bases at J; junction bases unmatched: 9. The CDR3 totals 14 residues. The CDR3: CACTSGQVYSPLHF. The CDR3 nucleotides read TGTGCCTGCACCTCGGGACAGGTCTATTCACCCCTCCACTTT.

The chain uses TRBV5-1 and TRBJ2-3, with D maybe TRBD2 (5 bases). Trimming stripped 0 bases from V and 2 bases from J, with 10 bases between. Germline V lookup: CDR1 SGHRS, CDR2 YFSETQ. The CDR3 runs to 15 residues. The CDR3 nucleotides read TGCGCCAGCAGCTTGGCGAGGGCCAACACAGATACGCAGTATTTT. Its protein is CASSLARANTDTQYF.

The chain joins TRBV14 to TRBJ2-1; possibly TRBD1 for D (5 bases). V shed 0 bases and J shed 4 bases, with 13 bases lying between them. Germline V gene data show CDR1 as SGHDN and CDR2 as FVKESK. The CDR3 covers 16 residues. The CDR3 coding sequence is TGTGCCAGCAGCCAAGAAAGCAGGGCAAGATACAATGAGCAGTTCTTC. This sequence encodes CASSQESRARYNEQFF.

The J gene is TRBJ1-5, the V gene TRBV2, with D uncertain. V lost 4 bases and J lost 4, with 11 bases in between. This CDR3 comprises 14 residues. The germline V gene has CDR1 SNHLY and CDR2 FYNNEI. The CDR3 sequence: CASSVMSGNQPQHF. In DNA form, the CDR3 reads TGTGCCAGCAGTGTAATGTCGGGGAATCAGCCCCAGCATTTT.

This clone occurred once. The CDR3 DNA reads as TGTGCCAGCAGTTCCGACAGGGTGAACACTGAAGCTTTCTTT. Translation gives CASSSDRVNTEAFF. This chain connects TRBV6-6 to TRBJ1-1; TRBD1 agrees at 7 bases. The length of the CDR3 is 14 residues. Unmatched junction bases numbered 2, after V lost 4 bases and J lost 0 bases. Germline V gene lookup returns CDR1 MNHNY and CDR2 SVGAGI (reference sequence).

J is TRBJ2-7 and V is TRBV9, with a weak D call TRBD1 (5 bases). Germline CDR1 and CDR2: SGDLS and YYNGEE. This CDR3 is 15 amino acids long. The V and J ends lost 0 bases and 0 bases respectively, with 10 bases between them. For the CDR3, the DNA is TGTGCCAGCAGCGTAGCTCCACAGGCCTCCTACGAGCAGTACTTC. Translating it yields CASSVAPQASYEQYF.

Ten or more counts support this clone. The chain joins TRBV7-8 to TRBJ1-6; 8 nucleotides agree with TRBD1. CDR1 SGHVS and CDR2 FQNEAQ come from the germline V gene. The CDR3 runs to 18 residues. Trimming removed 5 bases from V and 2 bases from J; junction bases left unmatched: 11. The DNA for the CDR3 is TGTGCCAGCAGCCCGTTGTTTCAGGGGGCCACCTATAATTCACCCCTCCACTTT. Translation: CASSPLFQGATYNSPLHF. Supplemented by reference TRBV7-8 and TRBJ1-6, the full variable domain reads GAGVSQSPRYKVAKRGQDVALRCDPISGHVSLFWYQQALGQGPEFLTYFQNEAQLDKSGLPSDRFFAERPEGSVSTLKIQRTQQEDSAVYLCASSPLFQGATYNSPLHFGNGTRLTVT.

The chain couples TRBV9 to TRBJ2-1, with TRBD2 matching over 9 bases. V shed 6 bases, J shed 7 bases, and the junction held 11 bases outside the gene matches. Germline V CDR1 and CDR2: SGDLS, YYNGEE. The length of the CDR3 is 15 residues. The CDR3 DNA sequence: TGTGCCAGCACGATTGCGGGAGGGCCAGGGAATGAGCAGTTCTTC. Protein product: CASTIAGGPGNEQFF.

The V call is TRBV2, the J call TRBJ1-3, with D unresolved. The germline V and J ends were trimmed by 11 bases and 0 bases, with 17 bases remaining between them. The CDR3 covers 15 residues. Germline loops: CDR1 SNHLY, CDR2 FYNNEI. The CDR3 protein is CAWVWWTNSGNTIYF. The CDR3, as DNA: TGTGCCTGGGTTTGGTGGACTAACTCTGGAAACACCATATATTTT.

This rearrangement joins TRBV9 to TRBJ1-4; maybe TRBD1 (5 bases). The germline CDR1 and CDR2 sequences are SGDLS and YYNGEE. This CDR3 spans 17 amino acids. Between the trimmed V and J ends, which lost 0 bases and 2 bases, there was a span of 14 bases. The CDR3 DNA reads TGTGCCAGCAGCGTAGGGGGAGGGGCCCTGACTAATGAAAAACTGTTTTTT. It translates to CASSVGGGALTNEKLFF.

The chain employs TRBV6-6 and TRBJ2-7; 14 bases align to TRBD2. The trim removed 8 bases at V and 5 bases at J, leaving 11 bases unmatched. This CDR3 region has 16 residues. In germline, CDR1 is MNHNY, CDR2 SVGAGI (reference sequence). The CDR3 sequence: CASQTGTSGRFHEQYF. The CDR3 region has the DNA TGTGCCAGCCAAACCGGGACTAGCGGGAGATTCCACGAGCAGTACTTC.

This clone was seen once. CDR3 sequence: CASSPQGFNQPQHF. CDR3 bases: TGTGCCAGCAGCCCGCAGGGTTTCAATCAGCCCCAGCATTTT. The V call is TRBV5-6, the J call TRBJ1-5, with D perhaps matching TRBD1 (5 bases). The V end was cut by 4 bases, the J end by 3 bases, with 11 bases between. CDR1 is SGHDT and CDR2 is YYEEEE in the germline V gene. This CDR3 is built from 14 residues.

This chain links TRBV5-1 with TRBJ2-5; 7 nucleotides agree with TRBD1. The V gene end was trimmed by 0 bases and the J gene end by 3 bases; junction bases not matched to a gene: 5. The CDR3 totals 15 residues. Germline V lookup: CDR1 SGHRS, CDR2 YFSETQ. CDR3 nucleotide sequence: TGCGCCAGCAGCTTGGACAGGGGTGTTGAAGAGACCCAGTACTTC. Its protein product is CASSLDRGVEETQYF.

The V gene is TRBV27, the J gene TRBJ2-3, with 15 bases that match TRBD2. This CDR3 region has 17 residues. CDR1 is MNHEY, CDR2 SMNVEV, per germline (reference sequence). The J segment lost 6 bases and the V segment lost 0 bases, leaving 4 bases of the junction unmatched. In DNA form, the CDR3 reads TGTGCCAGCAGTTTATCGGGACTAGCGGGAGGAGGCGATACGCAGTATTTT. Protein product: CASSLSGLAGGGDTQYF.

The chain couples TRBV10-3 to TRBJ2-7, with D perhaps matching TRBD2 (5 bases). Trimming took 8 bases from V and 1 from J, leaving 24 bases between them. CDR1 ENHRY and CDR2 SYGVKD come from the germline V gene. CDR3 length: 17 residues. CDR3 residues: CAISSEGESPQSYEQYF. CDR3 in DNA: TGTGCCATCTCCTCAGAGGGTGAATCGCCACAATCCTACGAGCAGTACTTC.

V is TRBV4-1 and J is TRBJ1-1; D not resolved. The CDR3 loop spans 16 amino acids. Trimming took off 0 bases at V and 3 bases at J, with 14 bases between the two ends. Germline V lookup: CDR1 MGHRA, CDR2 YSYEKL. The CDR3 bases are TGCGCCAGCAGCCAAGATAGCCCACGGCGGGACACTGAAGCTTTCTTT. The encoded protein is CASSQDSPRRDTEAFF.